This TCR beta chain originates from a study of CXCR3-negative and CXCR3-positive naive CD8 T cells. Libraries were UMI-labeled 5' RACE TRB cDNA. No DNA is given; TCRdb re-called the 5' RACE reads and lists each CDR3 protein once. Its clone listing holds 140,000 to 150,000 distinct CDR3 sequences. To note about this clonotype: What it binds is not known.

General study points: Similar TRBV-TRBJ usage was seen in naive cells (both CXCR3-negative and CXCR3-positive), but memory cells differed. Naive cells that were CXCR3-positive had more hydrophobic TRB CDR3s (compared with CXCR3-negative naive cells). TCR strength was inferred from TRB CDR3 properties, while surface CD5 was comparable between naive subsets.

Per germline, CDR1 MNHEY and CDR2 SVGEGT. This CDR3 has 16 amino acids. The rearrangement joins TRBV6-2 or TRBV6-3 to TRBJ1-5; as DNA is missing, the TRBD1 call by TCRdb cannot be tested. Sample: naive CXCR3+ CD8+ T cells from blood. Described subset: CD45RO-CCR7+CD27+CD95- naive CD8+ T cells expressing CXCR3 (TNR3+). The receptor was isolated from a human donor in good health. Some clones in this sample may be carry-over from other donors' samples. The CDR3 here is CASSPRGGAGNQPQHF.